The 2 T cell receptor beta chains below were found in one sample sequenced in a study of T cells in Graves' hyperthyroidism and ophthalmopathy. The TCR beta CDR3 regions underwent amplification using RNA transcripts as the source. The HTBI primer set drove a first-round RT-PCR of the TCR CDR3. One entry per CDR3 protein results from TCRdb running MiXCR on the multiplex PCR reads. This sample yields hundreds of thousands of distinct CDR3 sequences, of which approximately 42% are seen a single time; roughly 6.5% belongs to the top ten. The sequencing input was peripheral blood or thyroid tissue (not recorded which). The receptors originated from an adult man with Graves' disease, either hyperthyroidism or ophthalmopathy (not recorded which).

This clonotype was observed many times. The gene calls are TRBV29-1 and TRBJ1-3, with TRBD1 matching 7 bases. The trim removed 5 bases at V and 2 bases at J, leaving 3 bases unmatched. Looked up from germline, CDR1 is SQVTM and CDR2 is ANQGSEA. This CDR3 has 13 residues. The CDR3 DNA sequence: TGCAGCGTTCAGACAGGGACTGGAAACACCATATATTTT. This codes for CSVQTGTGNTIYF.

The chain couples TRBV7-2 to TRBJ1-1; D is uncertain. CDR3 length equals 15 residues. V was clipped by 2 bases and J by 1 base, with 11 bases between them. The germline V gene encodes CDR1 SGHTA and CDR2 FQGNSA. The CDR3 nucleotides are TGTGCCAGCAGCTTATCGGACGGATCGAACACTGAAGCTTTCTTT. It is translated as CASSLSDGSNTEAFF.